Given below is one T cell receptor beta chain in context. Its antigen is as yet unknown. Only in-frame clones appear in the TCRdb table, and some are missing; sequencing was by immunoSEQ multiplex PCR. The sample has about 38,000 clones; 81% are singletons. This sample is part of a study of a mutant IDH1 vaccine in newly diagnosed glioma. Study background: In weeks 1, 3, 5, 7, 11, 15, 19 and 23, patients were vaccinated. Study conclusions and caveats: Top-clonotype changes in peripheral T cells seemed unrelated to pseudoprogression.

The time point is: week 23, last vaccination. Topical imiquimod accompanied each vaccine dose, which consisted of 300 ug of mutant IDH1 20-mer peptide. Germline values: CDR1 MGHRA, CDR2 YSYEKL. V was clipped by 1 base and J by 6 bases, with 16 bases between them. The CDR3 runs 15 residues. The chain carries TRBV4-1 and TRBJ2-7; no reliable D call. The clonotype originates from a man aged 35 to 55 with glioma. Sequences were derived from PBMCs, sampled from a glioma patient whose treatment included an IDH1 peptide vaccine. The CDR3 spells CASSQVGAIRVEQYF. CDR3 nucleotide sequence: TGCGCCAGCAGCCAAGTAGGAGCAATCAGAGTCGAGCAGTACTTC.